The rows below give T cell receptor beta chains drawn from one sample of a study of T-cell reconstitution after alpha-beta-depleted transplantation in children. TCRdb independently ran MiXCR on the PCR reads; one entry per CDR3 protein. The sample has fewer than 1 million distinct CDR3 sequences, roughly 15% seen once; the top ten hold approximately 5%. Source: PBMCs, mostly from graft donor cells, taken 360 days after TCRalphabeta/CD19-depleted stem cell transplant. Receptors originate from a male patient between 5 and 17 years old who had a stem cell transplant for acute lymphoblastic leukemia, so the T cells may come from the graft donor. CDR3s include the opening cysteine and the closing phenylalanine or tryptophan. The D gene is left open where the match is weak. Some rows mark clone size as missing; the rest say once, few, many or name a class of expanded clone.

abundance	j_gene	d_gene	v_gene	CDR3nt	CDR3aa
-	TRBJ1-5	-	TRBV7-6	TGTGCCAGCAGCCGGACGAGAAATCAGCCCCAGCATTTT	CASSRTRNQPQHF
many	TRBJ2-7	-	TRBV9	TGTGCCAGCAGCGTAGTGGGAACCTCCTACGAGCAGTACTTC	CASSVVGTSYEQYF
-	TRBJ2-7	-	TRBV25-1	TGTGCCAGCAGTGAATATAGCCCCTCCGGTCGCTCCGGACAGATCTCCTACGAGCAGTACTTC	CASSEYSPSGRSGQISYEQYF
many	TRBJ2-1	-	TRBV9	TGTGCCAGCAGCCCATGGTCGGTTACTAGCTCTGAGCAGTTCTTC	CASSPWSVTSSEQFF
few	TRBJ1-2	-	TRBV5-6	TGTGCCAGCAGCTTGTTGGACAGAGGATACATTCCTAACTATGGCTACACCTTC	CASSLLDRGYIPNYGYTF
-	TRBJ2-5	TRBD2	TRBV5-1	TGCGCCAGCAGCTCGTCACCGGGACTAGCGGAAGAGACCCAGTACTTC	CASSSSPGLAEETQYF
few	TRBJ2-1	-	TRBV12-3/TRBV12-4	TGTGCCAGCAACCTAGAGGGTGGTTCCTACAATGAGCAGTTCTTC	CASNLEGGSYNEQFF
few	TRBJ2-7	TRBD2	TRBV5-4	TGTGCCAGCAGTTACGGACTTTGGGAGGGGCTGCAGTACTTC	CASSYGLWEGLQYF
-	TRBJ2-3	-	TRBV19	TGTGCCAGCACGCCGGGACTGGACACAGATACGCAGTATTTT	CASTPGLDTDTQYF
-	TRBJ2-4	TRBD1	TRBV5-1	TGCGCCAGCAGCTCTAACCAGGGGGTCCGAGCCAAAAACATTCAGTACTTC	CASSSNQGVRAKNIQYF
-	TRBJ2-7	TRBD2	TRBV7-3	TGTGCCAGCAGCACGACCGGGACTAGCGGGAGTACGCAGTACTTC	CASSTTGTSGSTQYF
few	TRBJ1-1	-	TRBV28	TGTGCCAGCAGTCCTCGGGGCCTCGGCGACACTGAAGCTTTCTTT	CASSPRGLGDTEAFF
-	TRBJ2-3	TRBD2	TRBV5-4	TGTGCCAGCAGCTTGACTAGCGGGAGGGCCACCGGGACTACAGATACGCAGTATTTT	CASSLTSGRATGTTDTQYF